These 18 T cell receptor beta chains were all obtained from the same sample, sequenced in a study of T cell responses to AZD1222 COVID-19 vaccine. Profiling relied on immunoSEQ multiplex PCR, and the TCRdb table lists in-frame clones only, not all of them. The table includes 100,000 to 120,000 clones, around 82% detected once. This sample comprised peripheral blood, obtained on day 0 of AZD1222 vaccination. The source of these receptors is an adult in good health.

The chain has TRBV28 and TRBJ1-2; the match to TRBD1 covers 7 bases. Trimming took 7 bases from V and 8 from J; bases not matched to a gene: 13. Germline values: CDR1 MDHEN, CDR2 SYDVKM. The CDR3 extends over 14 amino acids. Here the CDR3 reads CASTPGQRLGGYTF. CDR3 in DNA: TGTGCCAGCACCCCGGGACAGCGGCTGGGAGGCTACACCTTC.

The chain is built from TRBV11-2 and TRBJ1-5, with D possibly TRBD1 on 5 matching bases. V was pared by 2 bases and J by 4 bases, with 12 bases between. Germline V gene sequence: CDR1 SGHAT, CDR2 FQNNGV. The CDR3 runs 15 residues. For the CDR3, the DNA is TGTGCCAGCAGCTTAAGCACAGGCCCTAATCAGCCCCAGCATTTT. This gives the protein CASSLSTGPNQPQHF.

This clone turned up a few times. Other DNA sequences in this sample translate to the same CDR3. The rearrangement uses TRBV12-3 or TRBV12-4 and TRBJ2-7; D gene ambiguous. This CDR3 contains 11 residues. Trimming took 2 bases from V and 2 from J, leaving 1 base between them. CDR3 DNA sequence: TGTGCCAGCAGTTTAACCTACGAGCAGTACTTC. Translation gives CASSLTYEQYF.

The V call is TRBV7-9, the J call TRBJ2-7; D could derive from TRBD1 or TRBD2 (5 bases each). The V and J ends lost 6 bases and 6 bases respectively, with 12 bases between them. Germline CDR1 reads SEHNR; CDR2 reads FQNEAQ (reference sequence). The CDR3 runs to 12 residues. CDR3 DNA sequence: TGTGCCAGCAGGTCCTGGGGGAGCGAGCAGTACTTC. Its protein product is CASRSWGSEQYF.

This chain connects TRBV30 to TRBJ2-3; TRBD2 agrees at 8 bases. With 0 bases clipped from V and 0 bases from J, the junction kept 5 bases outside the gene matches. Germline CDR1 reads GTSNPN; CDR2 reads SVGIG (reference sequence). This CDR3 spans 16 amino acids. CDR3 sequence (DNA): TGTGCCTGGAGTGTAGCGGGGGCCCTCAGCACAGATACGCAGTATTTT. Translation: CAWSVAGALSTDTQYF.

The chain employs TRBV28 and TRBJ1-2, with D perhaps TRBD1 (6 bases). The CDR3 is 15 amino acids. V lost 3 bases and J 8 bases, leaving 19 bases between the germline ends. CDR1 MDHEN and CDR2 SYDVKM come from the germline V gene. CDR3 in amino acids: CASSLVQGRQYGYTF. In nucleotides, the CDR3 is TGTGCCAGCAGTTTGGTTCAGGGGAGACAATACGGCTACACCTTC.

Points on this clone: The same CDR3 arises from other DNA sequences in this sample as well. Written as DNA, the CDR3 is TGTGCCAGCAGTTATAGCTCAGGGGACTATGGCTACACCTTC. It codes for CASSYSSGDYGYTF. The V gene is TRBV6-5, the J gene TRBJ1-2; possibly TRBD1 for D (6 bases). The CDR3 loop spans 14 amino acids. V lost 3 bases, J lost 3 bases, and 11 bases lay in between. Germline V gene sequence: CDR1 MNHEY, CDR2 SVGAGI.

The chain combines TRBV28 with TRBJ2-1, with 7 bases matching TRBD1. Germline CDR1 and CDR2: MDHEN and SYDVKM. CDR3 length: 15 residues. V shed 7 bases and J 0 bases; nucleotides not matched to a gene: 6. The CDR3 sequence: CASNGHRGSYNEQFF. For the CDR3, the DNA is TGTGCCAGCAATGGCCACAGGGGCTCCTACAATGAGCAGTTCTTC.

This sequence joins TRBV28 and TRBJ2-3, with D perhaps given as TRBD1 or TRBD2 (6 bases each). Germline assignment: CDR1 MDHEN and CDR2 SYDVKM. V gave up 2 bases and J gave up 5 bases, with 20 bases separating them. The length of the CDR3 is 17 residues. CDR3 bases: TGTGCCAGCAGTTTAAATGGAGGGGGTGTAATGGGAGATACGCAGTATTTT. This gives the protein CASSLNGGGVMGDTQYF.

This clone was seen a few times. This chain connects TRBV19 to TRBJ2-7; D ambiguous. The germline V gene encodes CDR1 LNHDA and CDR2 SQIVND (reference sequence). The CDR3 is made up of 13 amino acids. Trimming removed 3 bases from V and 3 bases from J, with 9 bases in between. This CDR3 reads CASSISLRYEQYF. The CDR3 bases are TGTGCCAGTAGTATCTCACTTCGCTACGAGCAGTACTTC.

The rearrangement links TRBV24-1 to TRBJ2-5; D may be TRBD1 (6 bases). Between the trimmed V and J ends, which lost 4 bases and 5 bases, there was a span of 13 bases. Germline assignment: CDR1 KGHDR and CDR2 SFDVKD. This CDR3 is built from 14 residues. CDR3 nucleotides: TGTGCCACCAGTGACCCTGTGGGGGCCGAGACCCAGTACTTC. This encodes CATSDPVGAETQYF.

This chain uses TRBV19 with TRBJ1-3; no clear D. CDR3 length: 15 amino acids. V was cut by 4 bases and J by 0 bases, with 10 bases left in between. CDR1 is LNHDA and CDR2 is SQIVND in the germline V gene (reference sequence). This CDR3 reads CASSTDRNSGNTIYF. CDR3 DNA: TGTGCCAGTAGTACGGATCGAAACTCTGGAAACACCATATATTTT.

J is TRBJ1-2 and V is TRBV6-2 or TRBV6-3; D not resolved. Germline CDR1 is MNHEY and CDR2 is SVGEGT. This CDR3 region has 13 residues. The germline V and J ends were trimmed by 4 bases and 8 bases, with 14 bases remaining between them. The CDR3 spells CASSSGPRWGYTF. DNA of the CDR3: TGTGCCAGCAGTTCCGGGCCGCGGTGGGGCTACACCTTC.

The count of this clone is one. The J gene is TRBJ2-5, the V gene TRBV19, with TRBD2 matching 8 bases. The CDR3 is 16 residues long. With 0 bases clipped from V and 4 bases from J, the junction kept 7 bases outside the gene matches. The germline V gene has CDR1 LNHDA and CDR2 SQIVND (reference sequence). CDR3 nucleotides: TGTGCCAGTAGTATAGACGGGGGGGCCCGAGGAGAGACCCAGTACTTC. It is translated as CASSIDGGARGETQYF.

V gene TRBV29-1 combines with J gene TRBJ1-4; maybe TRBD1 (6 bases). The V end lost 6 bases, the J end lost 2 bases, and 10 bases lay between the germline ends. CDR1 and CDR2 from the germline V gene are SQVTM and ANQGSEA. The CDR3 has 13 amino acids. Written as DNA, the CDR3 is TGCAGCGTCCGAACAGGGACTAATGAAAAACTGTTTTTT. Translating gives CSVRTGTNEKLFF. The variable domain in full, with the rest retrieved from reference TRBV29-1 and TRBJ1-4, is SAVISQKPSRDICQRGTSLTIQCQVDSQVTMMFWYRQQPGQSLTLIATANQGSEATYESGFVIDKFPISRPNLTFSTLTVSNMSPEDSSIYLCSVRTGTNEKLFFGSGTQLSVL.

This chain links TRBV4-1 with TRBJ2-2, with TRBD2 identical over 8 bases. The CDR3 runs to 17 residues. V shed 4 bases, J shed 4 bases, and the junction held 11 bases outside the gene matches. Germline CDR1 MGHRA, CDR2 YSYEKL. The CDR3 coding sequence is TGCGCCAGCAGCCCCCACGGCTACGGGGGGGCCACCGGGGAGCTGTTTTTT. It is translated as CASSPHGYGGATGELFF.

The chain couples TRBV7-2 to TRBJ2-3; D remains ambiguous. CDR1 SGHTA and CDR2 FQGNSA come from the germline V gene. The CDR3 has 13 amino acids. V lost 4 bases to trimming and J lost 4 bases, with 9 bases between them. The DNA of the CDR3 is TGTGCCAGCAGCTCCCTAAGGGCAGATACGCAGTATTTT. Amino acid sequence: CASSSLRADTQYF.

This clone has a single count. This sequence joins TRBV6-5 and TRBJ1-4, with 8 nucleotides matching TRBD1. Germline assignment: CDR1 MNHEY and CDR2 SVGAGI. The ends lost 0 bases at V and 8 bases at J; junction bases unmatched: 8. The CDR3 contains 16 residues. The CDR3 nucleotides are TGTGCCAGCAGTTACTCGGCAAAAACAGGGGGAGAAAAACTGTTTTTT. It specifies CASSYSAKTGGEKLFF.